The clone carrying this TCR beta chain was recorded a few times. Antigen specificity is unknown. This sample is drawn from a study of blood T cells in healthy people across ages. Findings and caveats of the study: Estimates drawn from one million T cells were deemed to understate diversity.

Alongside a J-beta primer mix, a sample-barcoded 5' primer served in a second PCR lasting about 7 to 11 cycles. Via MiXCR, TCRdb re-called the 5' RACE reads, giving one row per CDR3 protein. The profile covers 1.8 million or so distinct CDR3 sequences, with about two fifths appearing a single time and under 30% taken by the ten largest. Trimming left V 6 bases short and J 2 bases short, with 21 bases between. This CDR3 comprises 17 residues. The people who gave samples were healthy Caucasians from Russia, aged roughly 6 to 100. This TCR was sampled from a human donor in good health. V usage is TRBV12-3 or TRBV12-4 and J usage is TRBJ2-3; D gene ambiguous. The sequencing input was blood. The CDR3 spells CASSFLPRTIPTDTQYF. DNA for the CDR3: TGTGCCAGCAGCTTCCTTCCGCGGACGATTCCCACAGATACGCAGTATTTT.